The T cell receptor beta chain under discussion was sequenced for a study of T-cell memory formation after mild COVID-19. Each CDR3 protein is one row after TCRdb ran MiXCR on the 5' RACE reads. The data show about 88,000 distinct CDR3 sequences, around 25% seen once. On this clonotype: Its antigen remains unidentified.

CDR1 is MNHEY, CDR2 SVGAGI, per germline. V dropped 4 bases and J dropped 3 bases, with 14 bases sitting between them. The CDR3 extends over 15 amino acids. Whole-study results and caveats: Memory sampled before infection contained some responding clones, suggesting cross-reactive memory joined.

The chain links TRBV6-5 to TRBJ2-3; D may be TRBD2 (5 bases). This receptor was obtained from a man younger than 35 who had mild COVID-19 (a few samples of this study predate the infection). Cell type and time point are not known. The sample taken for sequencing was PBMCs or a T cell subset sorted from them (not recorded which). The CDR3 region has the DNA TGTGCCAGCAGTTCTGCGTTTCGGGGAACAGATACGCAGTATTTT. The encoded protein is CASSSAFRGTDTQYF.